The entry that follows covers one T cell receptor (beta chain) sequence. This sample was taken from a study of blood T cell repertoires in COVID-19. About the study: The cDNA or gDNA used as material had been derived from T cells, B-cell-depleted T cells, or PBMCs.

V dropped 6 bases and J dropped 2 bases, with 10 bases sitting between them. The germline gives CDR1 LNHDA, CDR2 SQIVND (reference sequence). The CDR3 is 13 residues long. Per the original data handling: For nucleated cells, counts were estimated from reference gene primer amplification. Clones were sequenced by immunoSEQ multiplex PCR, and TCRdb holds only the in-frame ones, with some missing. V, J and clone size are taken as reported in that table, and D and trimming were inferred from the DNA itself. The sample comprises approximately 54,000 clones, approximately 91% of which are singletons, and around 4.2% rests with the top ten.

The TCR originated in a man between 50 and 59 years old with acute or convalescent COVID-19. The chain employs TRBV19 and TRBJ2-5; D is possibly TRBD2 (6 bases). The source material was peripheral blood. CDR3 bases: TGTGCCAGTAGAGCACGGGGGCAAGAGACCCAGTACTTC. Protein sequence: CASRARGQETQYF.